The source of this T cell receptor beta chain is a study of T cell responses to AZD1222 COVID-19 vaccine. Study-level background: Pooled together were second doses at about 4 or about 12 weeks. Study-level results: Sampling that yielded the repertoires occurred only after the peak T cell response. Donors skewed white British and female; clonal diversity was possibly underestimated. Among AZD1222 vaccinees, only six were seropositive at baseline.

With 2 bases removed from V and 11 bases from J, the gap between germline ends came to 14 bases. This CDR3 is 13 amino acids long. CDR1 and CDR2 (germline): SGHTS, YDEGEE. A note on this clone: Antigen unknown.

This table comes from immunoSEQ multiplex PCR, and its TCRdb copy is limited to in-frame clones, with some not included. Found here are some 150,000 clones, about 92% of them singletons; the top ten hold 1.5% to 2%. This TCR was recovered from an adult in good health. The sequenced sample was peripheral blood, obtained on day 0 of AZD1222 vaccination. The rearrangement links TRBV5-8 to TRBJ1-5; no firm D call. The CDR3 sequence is CASSFTAGIAQHF. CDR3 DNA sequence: TGTGCCAGCAGCTTTACAGCCGGAATAGCCCAGCATTTT.